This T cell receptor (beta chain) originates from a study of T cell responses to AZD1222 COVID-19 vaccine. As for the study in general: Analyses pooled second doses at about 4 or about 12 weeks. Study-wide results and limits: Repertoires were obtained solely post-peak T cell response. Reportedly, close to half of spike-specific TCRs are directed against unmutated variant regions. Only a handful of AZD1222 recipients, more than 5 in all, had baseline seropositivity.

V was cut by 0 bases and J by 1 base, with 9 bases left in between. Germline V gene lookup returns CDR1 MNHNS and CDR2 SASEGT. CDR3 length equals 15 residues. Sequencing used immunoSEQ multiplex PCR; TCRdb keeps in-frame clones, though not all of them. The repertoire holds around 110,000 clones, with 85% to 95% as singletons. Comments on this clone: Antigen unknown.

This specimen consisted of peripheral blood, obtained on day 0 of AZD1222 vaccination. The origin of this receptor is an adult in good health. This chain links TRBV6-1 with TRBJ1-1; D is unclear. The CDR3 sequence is CASSEAYYQNTEAFF. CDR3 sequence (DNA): TGTGCCAGCAGTGAAGCGTATTATCAGAACACTGAAGCTTTCTTT.